Listed below are T cell receptor beta chains from one sample, sequenced in a study of T-cell reconstitution after alpha-beta-depleted transplantation in children. TCRdb re-called the PCR reads through MiXCR, storing one row per CDR3 protein. This sample has 150,000 to 200,000 distinct CDR3 sequences; 5% to 6.5% occur once, and the top ten carry under 6%. The input for sequencing was PBMCs, taken before TCRalphabeta/CD19-depleted stem cell transplant. All receptors come from a girl less than two years old with combined immunodeficiency, due to receive a stem cell transplant. CDR3s leave out the opening cysteine and the closing phenylalanine or tryptophan. Each record gives: J gene, V gene, CDR3 protein.

TRBJ2-1,TRBV12-3/TRBV12-4,ASSPAGGPSYNEQF
TRBJ2-3,TRBV6-5,ASSYGRTDTQY
TRBJ1-2,TRBV12-3/TRBV12-4,ASSFPGAYGYT
TRBJ2-7,TRBV15,ATSRDLGQAYEQY
TRBJ2-3,TRBV6-5,ASSYSIAGRGDTQY
TRBJ1-4,TRBV29-1,SAKDMYEKLF
TRBJ2-6,TRBV6-2/TRBV6-3,ASTRLPGLFQVVGANVLT
TRBJ2-7,TRBV6-2/TRBV6-3,ASSYFGGRYEQY
TRBJ2-4,TRBV15,ATSSPPTAYQY
TRBJ2-5,TRBV9,ASSVGGTGGETQY
TRBJ2-3,TRBV29-1,SVELLGAEDTQY